This T cell receptor beta chain was sequenced for a study of T cell clonotyping in hematopoietic cell transplantation. Sequenced by immunoSEQ multiplex PCR; TCRdb stores in-frame clones only, minus some. The repertoire holds about 21,000 clones, with almost 90% as singletons. Time point meaning: recipient sample about 28 days before transplant, after cytoreduction. In germline, CDR1 is SGHDN, CDR2 FVKESK. Trimming left V 1 base short and J 2 bases short, with 6 bases between. There are 13 residues in the CDR3. The TCR originated in a man younger than 30 with biphenotypic leukemia. Some clones in this sample may be carry-over from other donors' samples. The V gene is TRBV14, the J gene TRBJ2-7; D not certain. The source was peripheral blood mononuclear cells, collected before stem cell transplant. The CDR3 nucleotides read TGTGCCAGCAGCCAAGGTTTGACCTACGAGCAGTACTTC. It is translated as CASSQGLTYEQYF.